This T cell receptor (beta chain) was observed in a study of cytomegalovirus exposure and HLA in healthy donors. Regarding this clone: Other DNA sequences in this specimen translate into the identical CDR3.

The PCR employed 60 Vbeta primers together with 13 Jbeta primers. Using immunoSEQ multiplex PCR, the repertoire was profiled, and TCRdb retains in-frame clones only, with some absent. The repertoire includes fewer than 200,000 clones, about 70% of them detected once, and 2.8% sits in the top ten. Germline V gene sequence: CDR1 SGHRS, CDR2 YFSETQ. Trimming cost V 4 bases and J 2 bases; bases outside gene matches: 8. The CDR3 has 16 amino acids. The sequenced sample consisted of PBMCs. The clonotype was recovered from a woman in her thirties or forties in good health and CMV-seropositive. The chain carries TRBV5-1 and TRBJ2-3; 9 positions agree with TRBD1. The CDR3, as DNA: TGCGCCAGCAGCCTCCGACAGGGGGGAAACACAGATACGCAGTATTTT. Amino acid sequence: CASSLRQGGNTDTQYF.